The clone carrying this T cell receptor beta chain has just a few counts. Its antigen is unidentified. Germline values: CDR1 SGHRS, CDR2 YFSETQ. This CDR3 spans 14 amino acids. V lost 0 bases and J 11 bases, leaving 12 bases between the germline ends. This record comes from a study of cytomegalovirus exposure and HLA in healthy donors. The PCR used 60 Vbeta and 13 Jbeta primers. Using immunoSEQ multiplex PCR, the repertoire was profiled, and TCRdb retains in-frame clones only, with some absent. This sample carries 50,000 or so clones, approximately 85% of them seen once, and the ten largest clones take 2% to 2.5%. Overall study findings and caveats: For presence/absence analyses, sequencing depth was assumed to be roughly uniform across donors. Cytomegalovirus status was reportedly diagnosed by the classifier with high sensitivity and specificity. In a later analysis, DRB1 alleles had the most associated TCRs; HLA-C alleles the fewest. Cytomegalovirus-associated TCR beta chains were listed, numbering some 180.

The chain combines TRBV5-1 with TRBJ2-6; D uncertain. The clonotype was recovered from a boy aged 5-17 years in good health and CMV-seropositive. The source material was PBMCs. CDR3 loop: CASSLGGLGDVLTF. In nucleotides, the CDR3 is TGCGCCAGCAGCTTGGGAGGTCTAGGCGACGTCCTGACTTTC. Using reference TRBV5-1 and TRBJ2-6 for the parts outside the CDR3, the full variable domain is KAGVTQTPRYLIKTRGQQVTLSCSPISGHRSVSWYQQTPGQGLQFLFEYFSETQRNKGNFPGRFSGRQFSNSRSEMNVSTLELGDSALYLCASSLGGLGDVLTFGAGSRLTVL.